Listed below are T cell receptor beta chains from one sample, sequenced in a study of blood T cells in healthy people across ages. TCRdb reprocessed the 5' RACE reads with MiXCR, giving one entry per CDR3 protein. The table shows under 850,000 distinct CDR3 sequences, with about 36% occurring only once. The sample consisted of blood. Receptors were obtained from a man aged 18 to 29 in good health. Both conserved end residues are part of each CDR3. Fields, in order: CDR3 length, V gene, clone size, J gene, D gene, CDR3 DNA, CDR3 protein. The D gene is left open where the match is weak. Rows may omit the clone size; those that give it use once, few, many or a size class.

>16|TRBV4-3|.|TRBJ2-7|.
TGCGCCAGCAGCCGATTCTCTGACCGGACCTACAATGAGCAGTACTTC
CASSRFSDRTYNEQYF
>15|TRBV6-2/TRBV6-3|.|TRBJ1-1|.
TGTGCCAGCAGCTTATATCGGACAGCGAACACTGAAGCTTTCTTT
CASSLYRTANTEAFF
>13|TRBV12-3/TRBV12-4|many|TRBJ1-6|.
TGTGCCAGCAGTTTAAGTCAGAATTCACCCCTCCACTTT
CASSLSQNSPLHF
>15|TRBV4-2|.|TRBJ1-1|TRBD1
TGTGCCAGCAGCCAACGAGACAGGGGGAACACTGAAGCTTTCTTT
CASSQRDRGNTEAFF
>16|TRBV7-2|many|TRBJ2-3|TRBD2
TGTGCCAGCAGCTTAGCGGTGGGCGGGGGGGTTCATACGCAGTATTTT
CASSLAVGGGVHTQYF
>15|TRBV7-9|once|TRBJ2-3|.
TGTGCCAGCAGCTTAGAACGGATTAGCACAGATACGCAGTATTTT
CASSLERISTDTQYF
>13|TRBV12-3/TRBV12-4|many|TRBJ2-3|.
TGTGCCAGCAGTTTAAACAGTGCTTATACGCAGTATTTT
CASSLNSAYTQYF
>14|TRBV20-1|many|TRBJ2-3|TRBD2
TGCAGTGCTAGAGATGGGAGGGACGCAGATACGCAGTATTTT
CSARDGRDADTQYF
>14|TRBV20-1|few|TRBJ2-7|TRBD2
TGCAGTGCTAAGATTACTAGCGGTTTCACCGAGCAGTACTTC
CSAKITSGFTEQYF
>14|TRBV11-2|few|TRBJ1-4|.
TGTGCCAGCAGTCCGGCCGGGGGGGAAGAAAAACTGTTTTTT
CASSPAGGEEKLFF
>15|TRBV13|few|TRBJ2-7|.
TGTGCCAGCAGCTTAGAAACCGAGTCAGGCTACGAGCAGTACTTC
CASSLETESGYEQYF
>14|TRBV7-3|.|TRBJ1-1|.
TGTGCCAGCAGCTTACAGGGTATGGGCACTGAAGCTTTCTTT
CASSLQGMGTEAFF
>14|TRBV10-3|few|TRBJ2-7|.
TGTGCCATCAGTGGCGGGGGCTCCTACAATGAGCAGTACTTC
CAISGGGSYNEQYF
>13|TRBV5-5|.|TRBJ2-1|.
TGTGCCAGCAGCTTCCCCGCGGGTCATGAGCAGTTCTTC
CASSFPAGHEQFF
>15|TRBV13|.|TRBJ2-5|.
TGTGCCAGCAGCTTGTTCGGGAGCCTCCAAGAGACCCAGTACTTC
CASSLFGSLQETQYF
>15|TRBV7-2|once|TRBJ2-7|TRBD2
TGTGCCAGCAGCTTAGGGGCTAGCGGGAACAACGAGCAGTACTTC
CASSLGASGNNEQYF
>16|TRBV5-6|.|TRBJ2-1|.
TGTGCCAGCAGCTTGGGAGGCAGGTTAACCGACAATGAGCAGTTCTTC
CASSLGGRLTDNEQFF
>14|TRBV4-3|few|TRBJ1-5|TRBD1
TGCGCCAGCAGCACAGACAGGGCCAATCAGCCCCAGCATTTT
CASSTDRANQPQHF
>13|TRBV20-1|few|TRBJ2-3|.
TGCAGTGCAACCCCGGCGCAGAAGGATACGCAGTATTTT
CSATPAQKDTQYF
>11|TRBV2|few|TRBJ2-7|TRBD1
TGTGCCAGCACTGACAGGGTGGGGCAGTACTTC
CASTDRVGQYF
>16|TRBV7-9|.|TRBJ2-1|.
TGTGCCGGCAGCCGCCAAACAGGGAGTAGTAGTAATGAGCAGTTCTTC
CAGSRQTGSSSNEQFF
>14|TRBV9|few|TRBJ2-2|TRBD1
TGTGCCAGCAGCGTTAACAGGGGGCCCGGGGAGCTGTTTTTT
CASSVNRGPGELFF
>16|TRBV5-1|many|TRBJ2-3|TRBD1
TGCGCCAGCAGCTTGGCCCAGGACAGGTTCCCAGATACGCAGTATTTT
CASSLAQDRFPDTQYF
>12|TRBV24-1|many|TRBJ2-5|TRBD1
TGTGCCACCAGTCGACAGGGTGAGACCCAGTACTTC
CATSRQGETQYF
>19|TRBV15|.|TRBJ2-7|TRBD2
TGTGCCACCAGCAGAGTTTTCCTAGCGGGGGGCTCTAGCTCCTACGAGCAGTACTTC
CATSRVFLAGGSSSYEQYF